This T cell receptor beta chain was recovered during a study of blood T cell repertoires in COVID-19. As for the study in general: Researchers got acute and convalescent COVID-19 samples from the United States, Italy and Spain.

TCRdb's copy holds only in-frame clones and misses some; the assay was immunoSEQ multiplex PCR. The top ten clones hold approximately 0.8% of a sample with under 300,000 clones, about nine tenths of them seen once. The CDR3 sequence is 15 residues long. Germline CDR1 is WSHSY and CDR2 is SAAADI. Trimming removed 2 bases from V and 8 bases from J, with 16 bases in between. The chain combines TRBV10-2 with TRBJ2-1, with D perhaps matching TRBD2 (6 bases). This receptor was identified in a man in his thirties or forties with COVID-19, enrolled during active disease. The source material was peripheral blood. The DNA for the CDR3 is TGCGCCAGCAGTGAGGTAGTCCCTACGGGGGATGAGCAGTTCTTC. It codes for CASSEVVPTGDEQFF.